The clone carrying this T cell receptor beta chain was recorded a few times. The target antigen is unknown. MiXCR was run by TCRdb on the reads, yielding one entry per CDR3 protein. The sample yields around 770,000 distinct CDR3 sequences, under 35% seen once. Germline CDR1 reads MDHEN; CDR2 reads SYDVKM. This CDR3 has 14 amino acids. The J segment lost 4 bases and the V segment lost 7 bases, leaving 9 bases of the junction unmatched. The data were taken from a study of T cell repertoires in cytomegalovirus infection. Turning to the study itself: Matching HLA type, along with CMV infection, was indicated by public TCR beta signatures.

V is TRBV28 and J is TRBJ1-2; 7 bases fit TRBD1. The sequences come from cultured CD8+ T cells from PBMCs, collected from culture after CMV antigen stimulation. This sequence was found in a human donor in good health (CMV status not recorded). Some clones in this sample may be carry-over from other donors' samples. The CDR3 is CASILTGKSYGYTF. The CDR3 bases are TGTGCCAGCATCTTGACAGGGAAATCCTATGGCTACACCTTC.